This entry features one T cell receptor beta chain sequence. As yet, its antigen is unknown. At the DNA level, this CDR3 is encoded by other sequences in the same sample as well. This PCR relied on a set of 60 Vbeta primers and 13 Jbeta primers. Libraries were prepared by immunoSEQ multiplex PCR; TCRdb keeps only in-frame clonotypes and omits some of them. There are 150,000 to 200,000 clones in the sample; approximately 80% occur only once, and around 1% lies in the top ten. This record comes from a study of cytomegalovirus exposure and HLA in healthy donors. Germline loops: CDR1 KGHSH, CDR2 LQKENI. Trimming removed 3 bases at V and 0 bases at J, with 5 bases between. This CDR3 contains 14 residues. Study-wide results and caveats: The study flagged fewer than 200 TCR beta chains as cytomegalovirus-associated. Per a prior analysis, the majority of TCR beta V segments were productive roughly 90% or roughly 30% of the time.

This TCR came from a middle-aged woman in good health and CMV-seronegative. The chain recombines TRBV18 with TRBJ2-2; D is unclear. The source material was PBMCs. This CDR3 is CASSPSANTGELFF. The DNA for the CDR3 is TGTGCCAGCTCACCGTCGGCGAACACCGGGGAGCTGTTTTTT.